This T cell receptor beta chain was sequenced during a study of T cells in Graves' hyperthyroidism and ophthalmopathy (dated by TCRdb to between 2018 and 2021). Regarding the complete study: Peripheral blood was collected at initial diagnosis, before any treatment. Thyroid tissue and blood T-cell repertoires from several Graves' hyperthyroidism patients were also compared in the study. Once sampling was done, hyperthyroidism patients were given methimazole at a starting dose of 30 mg daily, whereas ophthalmopathy patients were given high-dose intravenous methylprednisolone. The roughly 100 discovery patients were randomly divided into training and test sets at a 7:3 ratio. According to the paper, TCR Vbeta CDR3 sequencing was carried out on 135 peripheral blood samples, which came from approximately 41 ophthalmopathy, 70 to 80 hyperthyroidism and 17 progressor patients. Prospective prediction of ophthalmopathy was tested in an independent validation cohort of 18 hyperthyroidism patients and approximately 17 patients who later progressed to ophthalmopathy. To identify distinguishing TCR V-J signatures, a discovery cohort of 100 or so patients was used, comprising 40 to 45 with Graves' ophthalmopathy and 57 with stable Graves' hyperthyroidism. General findings and caveats noted by the study authors: No statistical method was used to set the sample size in advance, and investigators knew the group allocation. Most expanded thyroid clonotypes (frequency above 0.001) were also detected in blood, a finding suggesting that blood repertoires may reflect thyroid immune responses. A model built on a 13 V-J signature distinguished ophthalmopathy from stable hyperthyroidism, reaching 85% to 90% sensitivity and around 82% specificity in cross-validation and 80%/75% in testing. In validation, the model predicted progression to ophthalmopathy with approximately 71% sensitivity and less than 75% specificity, a median of approximately 6.7 months before onset.

This clonotype was counted many times. Its antigen specificity is not known. Per-base qualities were not stored, and no clone one base away is much larger. CDR1 is given as LNHDA and CDR2 as SQIVND, both from the germline V gene (reference sequence). From the cysteine up to the phenylalanine, the CDR3 has a length of 15 residues. The entry retains the CDR3 DNA only, 45 bases that are in frame from base 1. The V end loses 6 bases and the J end loses 4 bases, and a stretch of 16 bases separates them. TCR beta CDR3 regions were amplified from RNA transcripts. The first round of RT-PCR for the TCR CDR3 was performed with the HTBI primer set and the Qiagen OneStep RT-PCR kit. The libraries were constructed in a second round of multiplex PCR and then size-selected and purified. Libraries were sequenced paired-end with 100 bp reads on an Illumina HiSeq2000. For the original study's pipeline: SOAPnuke was used to process the raw data, with reads discarded if the reads contained adapters or uncalled bases, had a mean Phred below 15, or lacked an exact constant-primer or identifier match. COPE v1.2.5 was used to merge the high-quality paired reads, and each unique nucleotide sequence was defined as a clonotype. MiTCR v1.1 was used to align clonotypes to the IMGT TRBV, TRBD and TRBJ reference segments. The analysis was restricted to V-J combinations with a frequency above 0.0001, which together covered approximately 99% of the repertoires. A TCS score was defined as the ratio of F50 (clonal expansion) to E x V (chaos), with BLOSUM62-based TCRdist applied between CDR3 peptides within each V-J. Welch's t-statistics and random forest reduced roughly 540 V-J features to under 15, which were used in a naive Bayes classifier (R e1071). In TCRdb, the public reads were trimmed at Q25 with fastp and aligned with MiXCR, with productive beta chains retained. When rows share a CDR3 protein, they turn into one entry using the most common DNA and genes. Here the V and J calls rest on TCRdb's processing, not on the authors' analysis. For this sample the table gives 350,000 or so distinct CDR3 sequences, of which over 15% were detected only once. The top ten clonotypes cover around a sixth of the sample.

In the ophthalmopathy patients, disease was moderately to severely active, with a Clinical Activity Score of 3 or more, a NOSPECS grade of 4 or more, and a duration of less than 3 months. The study excluded patients with uncontrolled infections, other autoimmune diseases, pregnancy or lactation. Diagnoses were established on the basis of clinical symptoms, serum thyroxine and TRAb, thyroid ultrasound, and orbital computed tomography. PBMCs were isolated from more than 9 ml of fresh peripheral blood by Ficoll-Paque density gradient centrifugation. Total RNA was extracted with Trizol reagent, and quality was checked on an Agilent 2100 Bioanalyzer.

The specimen sequenced was blood. The chain links TRBV19 with TRBJ1-5; possibly the D gene is TRBD1, per 6 matching bases. The TCR originated in a woman aged 40 to 49 with Graves' ophthalmopathy. Here the CDR3 is given as CASRTRDNSNQPQHF. The sequenced DNA is TGTGCCAGTAGAACTCGGGACAACTCAAATCAGCCCCAGCATTTT.